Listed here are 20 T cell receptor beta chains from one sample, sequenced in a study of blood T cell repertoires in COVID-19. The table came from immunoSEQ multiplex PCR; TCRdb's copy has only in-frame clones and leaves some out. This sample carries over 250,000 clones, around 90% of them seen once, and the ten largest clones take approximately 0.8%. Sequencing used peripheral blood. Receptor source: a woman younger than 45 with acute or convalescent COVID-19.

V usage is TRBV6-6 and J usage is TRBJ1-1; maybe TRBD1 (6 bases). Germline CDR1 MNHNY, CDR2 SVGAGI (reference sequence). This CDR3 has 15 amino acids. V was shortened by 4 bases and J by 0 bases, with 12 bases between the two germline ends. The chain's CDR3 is CASSSGGQLNTEAFF. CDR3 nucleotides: TGTGCCAGCAGTTCGGGCGGACAGTTGAACACTGAAGCTTTCTTT.

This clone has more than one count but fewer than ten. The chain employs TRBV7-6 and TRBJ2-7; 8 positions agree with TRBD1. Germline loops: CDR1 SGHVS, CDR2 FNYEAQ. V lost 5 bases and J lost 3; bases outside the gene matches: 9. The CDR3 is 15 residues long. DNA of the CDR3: TGTGCCAGCAGCCGTCAAGGGGACAGGAGCTACGAGCAGTACTTC. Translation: CASSRQGDRSYEQYF.

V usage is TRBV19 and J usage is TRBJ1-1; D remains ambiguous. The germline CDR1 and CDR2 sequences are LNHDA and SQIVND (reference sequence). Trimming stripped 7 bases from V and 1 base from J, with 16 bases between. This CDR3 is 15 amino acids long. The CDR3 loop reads CASIPVGLGNTEAFF. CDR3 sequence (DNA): TGTGCCAGTATCCCGGTTGGGCTCGGGAACACTGAAGCTTTCTTT. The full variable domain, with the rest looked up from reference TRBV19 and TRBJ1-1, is DGGITQSPKYLFRKEGQNVTLSCEQNLNHDAMYWYRQDPGQGLRLIYYSQIVNDFQKGDIAEGYSVSREKKESFPLTVTSAQKNPTAFYLCASIPVGLGNTEAFFGQGTRLTVV.

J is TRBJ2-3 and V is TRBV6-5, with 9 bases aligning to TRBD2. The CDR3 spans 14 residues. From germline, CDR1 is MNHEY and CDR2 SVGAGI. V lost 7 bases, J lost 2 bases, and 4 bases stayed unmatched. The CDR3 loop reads CASTAGGNTDTQYF. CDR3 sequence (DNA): TGTGCCAGCACTGCGGGAGGGAACACAGATACGCAGTATTTT.

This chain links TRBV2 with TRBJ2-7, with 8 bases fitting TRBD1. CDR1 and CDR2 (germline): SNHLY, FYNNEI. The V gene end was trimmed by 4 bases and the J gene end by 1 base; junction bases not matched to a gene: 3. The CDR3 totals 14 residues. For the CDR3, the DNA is TGTGCCAGCAGTGCGACAGGGGATTCCTACGAGCAGTACTTC. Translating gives CASSATGDSYEQYF. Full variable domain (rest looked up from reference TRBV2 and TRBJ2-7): EPEVTQTPSHQVTQMGQEVILRCVPISNHLYFYWYRQILGQKVEFLVSFYNNEISEKSEIFDDQFSVERPDGSNFTLKIRSTKLEDSAMYFCASSATGDSYEQYFGPGTRLTVT.

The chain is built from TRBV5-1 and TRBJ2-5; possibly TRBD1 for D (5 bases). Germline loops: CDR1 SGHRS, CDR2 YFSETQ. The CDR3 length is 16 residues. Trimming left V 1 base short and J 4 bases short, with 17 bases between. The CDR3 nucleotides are TGCGCCAGCAGCTTGTTGAACCAGGGCGCAAGAGAGACCCAGTACTTC. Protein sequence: CASSLLNQGARETQYF.

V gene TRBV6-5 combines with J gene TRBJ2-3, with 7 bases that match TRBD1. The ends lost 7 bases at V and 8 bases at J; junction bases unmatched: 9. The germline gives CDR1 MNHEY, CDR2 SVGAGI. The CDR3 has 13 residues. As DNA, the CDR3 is TGTGCCAGCACAGGGGGTCCCCTAAGTACGCAGTATTTT. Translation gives CASTGGPLSTQYF.

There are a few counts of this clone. The CDR3, as DNA: TGTGCCAGCAGCGTAGCCCCCCAGGGACTTAACTATGGCTACACCTTC. This codes for CASSVAPQGLNYGYTF. The chain carries TRBV9 and TRBJ1-2; TRBD1 is a possible D gene (5 bases). The germline V and J ends were trimmed by 0 bases and 1 base, with 13 bases remaining between them. Germline V gene sequence: CDR1 SGDLS, CDR2 YYNGEE. The CDR3 consists of 16 residues.

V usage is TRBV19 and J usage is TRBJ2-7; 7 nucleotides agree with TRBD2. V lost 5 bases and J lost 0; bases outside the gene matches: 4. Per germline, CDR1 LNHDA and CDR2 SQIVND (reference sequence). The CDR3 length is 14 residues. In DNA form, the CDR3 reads TGTGCCAGTAGTCGTAGCGGGCCCTCCTACGAGCAGTACTTC. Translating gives CASSRSGPSYEQYF.

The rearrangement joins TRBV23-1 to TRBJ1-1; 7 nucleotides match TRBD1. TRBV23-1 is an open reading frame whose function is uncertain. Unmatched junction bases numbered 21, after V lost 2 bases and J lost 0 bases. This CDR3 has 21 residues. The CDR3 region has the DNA TGCGCCAGCAGTCAAATGAGTCTGAAGATTCTCGGGGGACAGTTGAACACTGAAGCTTTCTTT. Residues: CASSQMSLKILGGQLNTEAFF.

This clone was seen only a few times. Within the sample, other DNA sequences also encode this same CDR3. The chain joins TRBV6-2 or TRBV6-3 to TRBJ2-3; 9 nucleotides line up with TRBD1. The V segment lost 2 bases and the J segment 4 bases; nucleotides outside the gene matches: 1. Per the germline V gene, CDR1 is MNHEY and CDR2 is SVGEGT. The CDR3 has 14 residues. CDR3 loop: CASSYDRGADTQYF. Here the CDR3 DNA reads TGTGCCAGCAGTTACGACAGGGGGGCAGATACGCAGTATTTT.

The CDR3 coding sequence is TGTGCCAGCAGCTTAGTGGGGCGGGGGCTAGGGTTCAATGAGCAGTTCTTC. It yields the protein CASSLVGRGLGFNEQFF. The chain is built from TRBV11-2 and TRBJ2-1; TRBD2 is a possible D gene (7 bases). Looked up from germline, CDR1 is SGHAT and CDR2 is FQNNGV. The CDR3 covers 17 residues. V was pared by 1 base and J by 6 bases, with 19 bases between.

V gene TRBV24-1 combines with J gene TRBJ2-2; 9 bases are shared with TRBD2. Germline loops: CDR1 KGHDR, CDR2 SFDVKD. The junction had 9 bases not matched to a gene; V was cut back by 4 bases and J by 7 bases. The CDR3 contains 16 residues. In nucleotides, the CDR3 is TGTGCCACCAGTGAGAAAGCGGGAGGCTGGGGCGGGGAGCTGTTTTTT. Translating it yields CATSEKAGGWGGELFF.

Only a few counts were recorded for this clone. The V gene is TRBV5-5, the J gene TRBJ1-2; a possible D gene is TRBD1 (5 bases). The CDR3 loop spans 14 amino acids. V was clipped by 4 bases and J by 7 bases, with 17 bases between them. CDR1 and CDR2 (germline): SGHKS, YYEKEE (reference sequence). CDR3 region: CASSTRDSYRGYTF. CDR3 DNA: TGTGCCAGCAGCACGCGGGACTCATACCGTGGCTACACCTTC.

DNA for the CDR3: TGTGCCTGGAGTGTGGGCAGGGTAGGAAACACCATATATTTT. Protein: CAWSVGRVGNTIYF. The genes are TRBV30 and TRBJ1-3; tentatively, D is TRBD1 (5 bases). This CDR3 region has 14 residues. Germline values: CDR1 GTSNPN, CDR2 SVGIG (reference sequence). Trimming left V 0 bases short and J 4 bases short, with 10 bases between.

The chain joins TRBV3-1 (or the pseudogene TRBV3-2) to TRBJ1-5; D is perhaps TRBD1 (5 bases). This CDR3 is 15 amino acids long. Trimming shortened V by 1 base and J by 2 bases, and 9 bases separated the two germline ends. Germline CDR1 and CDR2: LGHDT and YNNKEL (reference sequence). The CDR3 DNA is TGTGCCAGCAGCCAAGGTACCAGGGGCAATCAGCCCCAGCATTTT. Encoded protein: CASSQGTRGNQPQHF.

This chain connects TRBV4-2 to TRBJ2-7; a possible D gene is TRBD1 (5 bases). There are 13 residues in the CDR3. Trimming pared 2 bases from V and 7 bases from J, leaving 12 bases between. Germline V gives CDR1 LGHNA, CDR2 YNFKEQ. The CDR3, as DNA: TGTGCCAGCAGCCAACCAGGGTTCGGGGAGCAGTACTTC. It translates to CASSQPGFGEQYF.

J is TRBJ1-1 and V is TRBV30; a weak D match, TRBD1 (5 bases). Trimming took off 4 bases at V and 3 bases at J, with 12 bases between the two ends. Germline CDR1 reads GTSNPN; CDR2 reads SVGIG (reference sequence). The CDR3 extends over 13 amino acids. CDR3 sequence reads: CAWIRAGHTEAFF. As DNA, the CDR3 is TGTGCCTGGATTCGGGCAGGGCACACTGAAGCTTTCTTT. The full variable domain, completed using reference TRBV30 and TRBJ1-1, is SQTIHQWPATLVQPVGSPLSLECTVEGTSNPNLYWYRQAAGRGLQLLFYSVGIGQISSEVPQNLSASRPQDRQFILSSKKLLLSDSGFYLCAWIRAGHTEAFFGQGTRLTVV.

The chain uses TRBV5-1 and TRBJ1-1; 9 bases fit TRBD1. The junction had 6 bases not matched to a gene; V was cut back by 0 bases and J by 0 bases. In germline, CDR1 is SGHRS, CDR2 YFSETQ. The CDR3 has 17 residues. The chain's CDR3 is CASSLGTGDIMNTEAFF. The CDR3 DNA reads TGCGCCAGCAGCTTGGGGACAGGGGACATCATGAACACTGAAGCTTTCTTT. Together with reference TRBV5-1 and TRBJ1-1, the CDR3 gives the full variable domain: KAGVTQTPRYLIKTRGQQVTLSCSPISGHRSVSWYQQTPGQGLQFLFEYFSETQRNKGNFPGRFSGRQFSNSRSEMNVSTLELGDSALYLCASSLGTGDIMNTEAFFGQGTRLTVV.

In DNA, the CDR3 is TGTGCCAGCAGCTTAGGGGGGGACACTGAAGCTTTCTTT. Protein: CASSLGGDTEAFF. The chain links TRBV7-8 to TRBJ1-1; a possible D gene is TRBD1 (5 bases). The CDR3 is 13 residues long. Trimming shortened V by 1 base and J by 3 bases, and 6 bases separated the two germline ends. Germline CDR1 SGHVS, CDR2 FQNEAQ.